This TCR beta chain was recorded in a study of cytomegalovirus exposure and HLA in healthy donors. Study-level points and caveats: Near-uniform donor sequencing depth was presumed by presence/absence analyses. It was likely that a cluster of highly shared sequence variants was a sequencing artifact. A further, later analysis showed that HLA-associated TCR beta chains (compared with equally common others) were more clonally expanded. About 90% or about 30% of the time was how often most TCR beta V segments were productive, according to an earlier analysis.

Both 60 Vbeta primers and 13 Jbeta primers went into the PCR. Data came from immunoSEQ multiplex PCR; TCRdb stores just in-frame clones and leaves some out. Reported are around 200,000 clones; the ten largest clones contain about 1%. With regard to this clone: Its antigen is not identified.

The trim removed 4 bases at V and 6 bases at J, leaving 3 bases unmatched. Germline-derived CDR1 and CDR2 are SGHNT and YYREEE (reference sequence). The length of the CDR3 is 13 residues. The rearrangement joins TRBV5-4 to TRBJ2-2, with 7 positions matching TRBD1. The receptor was derived from a girl aged 2-15 years in good health and CMV-seropositive. Sequences were obtained from PBMCs. DNA of the CDR3: TGTGCCAGCAGCCTAGGACAGGCCGGGGAGCTGTTTTTT. This translates into CASSLGQAGELFF. Combining the CDR3 with reference TRBV5-4 and TRBJ2-2 gives the whole variable domain ETGVTQSPTHLIKTRGQQVTLRCSSQSGHNTVSWYQQALGQGPQFIFQYYREEENGRGNFPPRFSGLQFPNYSSELNVNALELDDSALYLCASSLGQAGELFFGEGSRLTVL.